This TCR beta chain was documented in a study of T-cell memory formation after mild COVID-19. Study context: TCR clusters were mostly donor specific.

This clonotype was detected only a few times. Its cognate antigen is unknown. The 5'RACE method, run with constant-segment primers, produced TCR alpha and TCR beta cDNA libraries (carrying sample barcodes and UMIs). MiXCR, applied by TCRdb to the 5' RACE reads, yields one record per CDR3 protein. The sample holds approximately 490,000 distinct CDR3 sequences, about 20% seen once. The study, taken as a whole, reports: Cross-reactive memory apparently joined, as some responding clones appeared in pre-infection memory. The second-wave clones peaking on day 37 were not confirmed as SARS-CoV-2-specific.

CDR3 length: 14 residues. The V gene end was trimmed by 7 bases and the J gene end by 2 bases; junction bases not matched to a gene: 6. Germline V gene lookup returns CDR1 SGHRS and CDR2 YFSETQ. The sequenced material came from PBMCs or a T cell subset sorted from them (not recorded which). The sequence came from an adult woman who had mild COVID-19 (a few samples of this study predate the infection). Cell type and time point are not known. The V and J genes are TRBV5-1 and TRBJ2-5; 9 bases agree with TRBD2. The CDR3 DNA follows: TGCGCCAGCGGTCTTCTAGCGGGACAAGAGACCCAGTACTTC. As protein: CASGLLAGQETQYF.